This T cell receptor beta chain was recorded in a study of cytotoxic CD8 clonotypes in ibrutinib-treated CLL. Study outcomes and limitations: Clonality at baseline surpassed age-matched healthy donors and tracked circulating CD8+ T-cell counts.

The CDR3 is 16 residues long. Germline CDR1 is MNHEY and CDR2 is SVGAGI. V shed 2 bases and J 5 bases; nucleotides not matched to a gene: 6. As concerns this clone: Its cognate antigen is unknown.

Repertoires were generated with immunoSEQ multiplex PCR, while TCRdb's copy carries only in-frame clones and drops some. Of 200,000 to 250,000 clones listed, under 80% are singletons. The input for sequencing was PBMCs, taken after 24 months of ibrutinib treatment. This clonotype was sampled from a human donor with chronic lymphocytic leukemia. V gene TRBV6-5 combines with J gene TRBJ2-1; 10 positions match TRBD2. The CDR3 region is CASSYRGLAADNEQFF. CDR3 coding DNA: TGTGCCAGCAGTTACCGTGGACTAGCGGCGGACAATGAGCAGTTCTTC.